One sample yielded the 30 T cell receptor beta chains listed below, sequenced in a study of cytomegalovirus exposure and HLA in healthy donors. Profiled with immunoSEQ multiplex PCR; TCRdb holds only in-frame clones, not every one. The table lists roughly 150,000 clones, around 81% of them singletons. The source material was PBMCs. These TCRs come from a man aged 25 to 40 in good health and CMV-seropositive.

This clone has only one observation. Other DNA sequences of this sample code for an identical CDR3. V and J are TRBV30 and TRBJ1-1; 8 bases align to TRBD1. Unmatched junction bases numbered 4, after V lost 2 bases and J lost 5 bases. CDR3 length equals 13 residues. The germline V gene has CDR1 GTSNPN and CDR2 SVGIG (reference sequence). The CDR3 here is CAWSSRTGTEAFF. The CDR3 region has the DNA TGTGCCTGGAGTTCTCGGACAGGGACTGAAGCTTTCTTT.

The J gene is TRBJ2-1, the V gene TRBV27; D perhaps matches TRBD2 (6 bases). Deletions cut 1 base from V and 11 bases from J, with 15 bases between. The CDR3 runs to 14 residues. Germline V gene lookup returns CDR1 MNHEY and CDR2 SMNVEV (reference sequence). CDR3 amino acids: CASSLLGGKLQQFF. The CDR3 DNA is TGTGCCAGCAGTTTATTGGGGGGAAAGCTACAGCAGTTCTTC.

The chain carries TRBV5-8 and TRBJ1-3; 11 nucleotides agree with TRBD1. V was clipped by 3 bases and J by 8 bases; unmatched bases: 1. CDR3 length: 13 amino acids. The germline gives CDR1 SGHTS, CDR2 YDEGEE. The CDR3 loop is CASSWGQGDTIYF. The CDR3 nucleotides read TGTGCCAGCAGCTGGGGACAGGGGGACACCATATATTTT.

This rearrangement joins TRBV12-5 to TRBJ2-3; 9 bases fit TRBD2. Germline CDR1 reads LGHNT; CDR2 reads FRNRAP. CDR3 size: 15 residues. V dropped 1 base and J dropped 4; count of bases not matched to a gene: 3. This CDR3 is CASGLGGGAADTQYF. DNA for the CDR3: TGTGCTAGTGGTTTGGGCGGGGGGGCGGCAGATACGCAGTATTTT.

Written as DNA, the CDR3 is TGTGCCAGCAGTGAATTCGGGGGGGCCTCCGGGGAGCTGTTTTTT. This encodes CASSEFGGASGELFF. V is TRBV6-1 and J is TRBJ2-2; 8 bases are shared with TRBD2. This CDR3 has 15 amino acids. Germline assignment: CDR1 MNHNS and CDR2 SASEGT. V was clipped by 2 bases and J by 6 bases; unmatched bases: 5.

The CDR3 sequence is CASSVRDRGTDEQFF. The CDR3 region has the DNA TGTGCCAGCAGCGTCCGGGACAGGGGAACGGATGAGCAGTTCTTC. The V and J genes are TRBV9 and TRBJ2-1; 10 nucleotides align to TRBD1. This CDR3 contains 15 residues. The germline V gene has CDR1 SGDLS and CDR2 YYNGEE. Trimming removed 2 bases from V and 8 bases from J; junction bases left unmatched: 7.

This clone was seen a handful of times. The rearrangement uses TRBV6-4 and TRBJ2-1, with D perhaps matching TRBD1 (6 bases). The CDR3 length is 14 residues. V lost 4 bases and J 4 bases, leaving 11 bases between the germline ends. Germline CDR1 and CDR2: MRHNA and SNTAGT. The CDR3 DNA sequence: TGTGCCAGCAGTGTTGGCAGGGGATACAATGAGCAGTTCTTC. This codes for CASSVGRGYNEQFF.

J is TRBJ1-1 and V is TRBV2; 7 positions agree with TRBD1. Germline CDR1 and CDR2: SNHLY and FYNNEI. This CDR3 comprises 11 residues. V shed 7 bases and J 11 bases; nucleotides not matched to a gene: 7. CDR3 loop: CASTYDRDAFF. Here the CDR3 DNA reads TGTGCCAGCACCTACGACAGGGACGCTTTCTTT.

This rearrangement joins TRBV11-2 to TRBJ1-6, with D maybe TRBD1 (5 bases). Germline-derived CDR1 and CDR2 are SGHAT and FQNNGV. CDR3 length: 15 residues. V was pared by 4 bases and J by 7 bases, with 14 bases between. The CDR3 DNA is TGTGCCAGCAGCTCTGGACATTTCGAAAATTCACCCCTCCACTTT. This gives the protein CASSSGHFENSPLHF.

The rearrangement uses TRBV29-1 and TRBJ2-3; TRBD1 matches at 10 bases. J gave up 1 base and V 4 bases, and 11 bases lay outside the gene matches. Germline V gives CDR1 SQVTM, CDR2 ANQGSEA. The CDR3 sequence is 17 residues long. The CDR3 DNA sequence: TGCAGCGTTGCCTCGGGACAGGGGCCGAGGGGCACAGATACGCAGTATTTT. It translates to CSVASGQGPRGTDTQYF.

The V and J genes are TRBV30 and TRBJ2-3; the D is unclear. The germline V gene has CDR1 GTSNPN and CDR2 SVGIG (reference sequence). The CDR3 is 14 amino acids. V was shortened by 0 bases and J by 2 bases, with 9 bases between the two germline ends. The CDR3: CAWSVRANTDTQYF. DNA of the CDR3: TGTGCCTGGAGTGTAAGAGCCAACACAGATACGCAGTATTTT. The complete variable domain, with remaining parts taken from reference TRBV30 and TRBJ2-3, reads SQTIHQWPATLVQPVGSPLSLECTVEGTSNPNLYWYRQAAGRGLQLLFYSVGIGQISSEVPQNLSASRPQDRQFILSSKKLLLSDSGFYLCAWSVRANTDTQYFGPGTRLTVL.

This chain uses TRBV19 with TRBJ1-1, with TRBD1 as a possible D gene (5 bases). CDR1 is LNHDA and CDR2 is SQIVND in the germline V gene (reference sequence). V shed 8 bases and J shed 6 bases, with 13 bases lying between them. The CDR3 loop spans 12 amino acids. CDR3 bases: TGTGCCAGTGCACAAGGGGTCGCTGAAGCTTTCTTT. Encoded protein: CASAQGVAEAFF.

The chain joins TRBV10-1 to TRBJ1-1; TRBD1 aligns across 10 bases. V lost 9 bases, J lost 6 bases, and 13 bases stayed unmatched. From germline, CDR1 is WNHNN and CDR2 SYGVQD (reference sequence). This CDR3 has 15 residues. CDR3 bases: TGCGCCAGTCCTCTTGACAGGGGGCGGTTGGCTGAAGCTTTCTTT. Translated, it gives CASPLDRGRLAEAFF.

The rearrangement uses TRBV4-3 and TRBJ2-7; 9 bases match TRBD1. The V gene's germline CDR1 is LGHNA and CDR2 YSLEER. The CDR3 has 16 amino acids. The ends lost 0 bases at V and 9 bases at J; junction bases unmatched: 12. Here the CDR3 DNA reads TGCGCCAGCAGCCAAGATATGGGACAGGGAGGGGGTAGGCAGTACTTC. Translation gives CASSQDMGQGGGRQYF.

The CDR3 is CASSARTGRGETQYF. CDR3 DNA sequence: TGTGCCAGCAGCGCCCGGACAGGGCGGGGGGAGACCCAGTACTTC. The genes are TRBV7-2 and TRBJ2-5; D possibly corresponds to TRBD1 (8 bases). The CDR3 loop spans 15 amino acids. The V end lost 5 bases, the J end lost 5 bases, and 18 bases lay between the germline ends. The germline gives CDR1 SGHTA, CDR2 FQGNSA.

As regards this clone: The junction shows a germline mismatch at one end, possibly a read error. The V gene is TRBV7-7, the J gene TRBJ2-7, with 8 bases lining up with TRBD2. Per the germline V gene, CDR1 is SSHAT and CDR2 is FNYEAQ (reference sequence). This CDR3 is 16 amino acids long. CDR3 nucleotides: TGTGCTAGCAGCGAAATTCCGGGAGGGTCAATCTACGAGCAGTACTTC. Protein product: CASSEIPGGSIYEQYF.

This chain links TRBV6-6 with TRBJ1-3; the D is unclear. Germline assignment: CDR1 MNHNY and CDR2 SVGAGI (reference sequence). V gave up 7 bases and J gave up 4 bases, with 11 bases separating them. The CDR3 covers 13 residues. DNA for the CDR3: TGTGCCAGCACCCTCGGCAGGGGAAACACCATATATTTT. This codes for CASTLGRGNTIYF.

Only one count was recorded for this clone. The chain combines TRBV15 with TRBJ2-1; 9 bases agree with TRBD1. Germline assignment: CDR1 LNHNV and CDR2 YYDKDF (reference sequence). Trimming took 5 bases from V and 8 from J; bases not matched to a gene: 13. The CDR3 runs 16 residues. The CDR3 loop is CATSGTGTGYLYEQFF. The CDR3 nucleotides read TGTGCCACCAGCGGTACCGGGACAGGGTATCTTTATGAGCAGTTCTTC.

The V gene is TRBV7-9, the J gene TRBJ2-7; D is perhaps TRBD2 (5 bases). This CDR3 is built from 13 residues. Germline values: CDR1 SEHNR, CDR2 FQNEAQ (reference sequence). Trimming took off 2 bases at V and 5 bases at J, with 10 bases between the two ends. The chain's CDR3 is CASSLMGVHEQYF. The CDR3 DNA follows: TGTGCCAGCAGCTTAATGGGAGTCCACGAGCAGTACTTC.

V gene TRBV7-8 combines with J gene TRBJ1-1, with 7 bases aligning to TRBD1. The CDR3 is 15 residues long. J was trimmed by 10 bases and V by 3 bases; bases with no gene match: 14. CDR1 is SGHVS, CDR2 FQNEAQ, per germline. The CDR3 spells CASSLKGPQGGGAFF. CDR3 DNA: TGTGCCAGCAGCTTGAAGGGCCCGCAGGGGGGTGGAGCTTTCTTT.

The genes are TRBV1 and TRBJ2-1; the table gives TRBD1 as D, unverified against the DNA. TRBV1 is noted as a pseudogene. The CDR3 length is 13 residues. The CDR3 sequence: CTSSQVGQFEQFF. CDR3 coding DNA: TGCACCAGCAGCCAAGTGGGCCAATTTGAGCAGTTCTTC.

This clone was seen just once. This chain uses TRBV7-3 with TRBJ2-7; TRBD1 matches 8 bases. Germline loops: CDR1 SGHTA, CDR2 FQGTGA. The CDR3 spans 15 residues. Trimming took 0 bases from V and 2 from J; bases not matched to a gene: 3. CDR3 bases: TGTGCCAGCAGCTTAACAGGACAGGGTCCCTACGAGCAGTACTTC. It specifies CASSLTGQGPYEQYF.

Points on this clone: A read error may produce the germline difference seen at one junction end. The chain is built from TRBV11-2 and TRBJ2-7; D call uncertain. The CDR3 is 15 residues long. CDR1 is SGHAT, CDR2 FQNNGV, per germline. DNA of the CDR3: TGTGCCAGCACCTTACCTCCGACTGCCTCCTACGAGCAGTACTTC. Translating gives CASTLPPTASYEQYF.

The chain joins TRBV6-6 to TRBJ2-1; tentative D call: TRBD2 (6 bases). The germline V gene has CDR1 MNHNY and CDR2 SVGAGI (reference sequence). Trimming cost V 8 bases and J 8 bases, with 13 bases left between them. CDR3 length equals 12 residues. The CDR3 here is CASEGGSDEQFF. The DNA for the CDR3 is TGTGCCAGCGAGGGAGGATCCGATGAGCAGTTCTTC.

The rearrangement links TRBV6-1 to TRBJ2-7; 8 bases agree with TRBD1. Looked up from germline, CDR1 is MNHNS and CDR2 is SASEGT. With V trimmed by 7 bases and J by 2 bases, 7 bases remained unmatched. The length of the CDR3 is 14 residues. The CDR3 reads CASKPDRVTYEQYF. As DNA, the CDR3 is TGTGCCAGCAAACCGGACAGGGTAACCTACGAGCAGTACTTC.

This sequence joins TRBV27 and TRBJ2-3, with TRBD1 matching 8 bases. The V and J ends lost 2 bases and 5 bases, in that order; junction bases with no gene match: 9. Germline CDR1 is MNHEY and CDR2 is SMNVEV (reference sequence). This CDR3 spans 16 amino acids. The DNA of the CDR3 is TGTGCCAGCAGTTTACACGGCAGGGGGCTCGGAGATACGCAGTATTTT. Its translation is CASSLHGRGLGDTQYF.

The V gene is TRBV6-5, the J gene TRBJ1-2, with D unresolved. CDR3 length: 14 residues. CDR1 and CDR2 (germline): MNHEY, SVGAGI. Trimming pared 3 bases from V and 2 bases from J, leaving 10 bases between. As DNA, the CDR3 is TGTGCCAGCAGTTATTCCTCCCTGAACTATGGCTACACCTTC. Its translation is CASSYSSLNYGYTF.

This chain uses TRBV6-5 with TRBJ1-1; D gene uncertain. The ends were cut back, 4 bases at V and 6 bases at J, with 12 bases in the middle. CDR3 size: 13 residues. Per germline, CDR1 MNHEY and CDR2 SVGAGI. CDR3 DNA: TGTGCCAGCAGTTCCTTAACTAGGGCTGAAGCTTTCTTT. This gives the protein CASSSLTRAEAFF.

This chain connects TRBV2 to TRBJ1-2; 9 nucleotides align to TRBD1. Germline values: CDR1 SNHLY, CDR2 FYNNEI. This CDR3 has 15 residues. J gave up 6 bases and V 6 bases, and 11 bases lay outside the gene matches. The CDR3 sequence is CASRDYRGRVNGYTF. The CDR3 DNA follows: TGTGCCAGCAGGGATTACAGGGGGCGGGTAAATGGCTACACCTTC.

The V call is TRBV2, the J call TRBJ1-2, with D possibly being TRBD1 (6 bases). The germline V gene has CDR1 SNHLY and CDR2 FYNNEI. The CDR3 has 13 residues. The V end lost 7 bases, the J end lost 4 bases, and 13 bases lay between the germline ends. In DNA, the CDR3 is TGTGCCAGCAATACGGACAGAATCTATGGCTACACCTTC. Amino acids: CASNTDRIYGYTF.